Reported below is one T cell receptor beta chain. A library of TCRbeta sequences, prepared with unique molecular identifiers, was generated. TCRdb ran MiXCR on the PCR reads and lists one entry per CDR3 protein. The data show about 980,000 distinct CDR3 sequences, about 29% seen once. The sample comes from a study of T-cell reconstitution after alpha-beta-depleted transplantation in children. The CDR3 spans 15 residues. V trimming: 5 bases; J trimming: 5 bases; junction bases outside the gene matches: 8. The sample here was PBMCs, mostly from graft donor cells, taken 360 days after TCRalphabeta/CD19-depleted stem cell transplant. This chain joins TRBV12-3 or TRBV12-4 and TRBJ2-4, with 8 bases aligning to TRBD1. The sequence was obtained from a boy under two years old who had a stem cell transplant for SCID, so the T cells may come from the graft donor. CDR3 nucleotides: TGTGCCAGCAGTCGCCCCGGGACAGGACAAAACATTCAGTACTTC. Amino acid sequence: CASSRPGTGQNIQYF.